This paragraph reports one T cell receptor (beta chain). Its matching antigen is unknown. This specimen belongs to a study of T cell responses to AZD1222 COVID-19 vaccine. Study observations and caveats: Donors, mostly white British, included more females; clonal diversity was possibly underestimated.

The repertoire was sequenced with immunoSEQ multiplex PCR; TCRdb's copy has only in-frame clones and lacks some. The sample has 120,000 to 150,000 clones; approximately 78% are singletons. The germline V gene has CDR1 SGHTA and CDR2 FQGNSA. This CDR3 has 13 amino acids. Trimming cost V 3 bases and J 3 bases, with 5 bases left between them. The TCR comes from an adult in good health. Sequenced here: peripheral blood, sampled on day 0 of MenACWY control vaccination. The chain employs TRBV7-2 and TRBJ2-2, with unresolved D. The CDR3 reads CASSFLDTGELFF. Written as DNA, the CDR3 is TGTGCCAGCAGCTTCCTTGACACCGGGGAGCTGTTTTTT.